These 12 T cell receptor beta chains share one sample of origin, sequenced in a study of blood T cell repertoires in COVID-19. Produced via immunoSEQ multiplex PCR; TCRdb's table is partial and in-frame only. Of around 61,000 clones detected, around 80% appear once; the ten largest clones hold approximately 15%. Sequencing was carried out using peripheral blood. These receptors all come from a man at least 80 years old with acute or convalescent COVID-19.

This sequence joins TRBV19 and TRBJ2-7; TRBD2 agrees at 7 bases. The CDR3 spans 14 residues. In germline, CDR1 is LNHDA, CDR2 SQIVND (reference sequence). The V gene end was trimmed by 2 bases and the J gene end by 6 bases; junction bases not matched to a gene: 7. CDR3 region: CASSIKAGATEQYF. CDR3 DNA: TGTGCCAGTAGTATAAAGGCGGGAGCAACCGAGCAGTACTTC.

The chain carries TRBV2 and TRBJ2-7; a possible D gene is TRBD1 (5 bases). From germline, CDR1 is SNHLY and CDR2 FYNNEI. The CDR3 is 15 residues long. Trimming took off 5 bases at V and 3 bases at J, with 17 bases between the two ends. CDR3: CASSYRQTRVYEQYF. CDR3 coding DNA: TGTGCCAGCAGTTACAGACAGACCAGGGTCTACGAGCAGTACTTC.

CDR3 sequence: CASSLGTGFNYGYTF. CDR3 DNA sequence: TGTGCCAGCAGCTTAGGGACAGGATTTAACTATGGCTACACCTTC. This chain joins TRBV13 and TRBJ1-2, with a tentative D call TRBD1 (6 bases). Germline V lookup: CDR1 PRHDT, CDR2 FYEKMQ (reference sequence). This CDR3 has 15 residues. The V end was cut by 0 bases, the J end by 1 base, with 9 bases between.

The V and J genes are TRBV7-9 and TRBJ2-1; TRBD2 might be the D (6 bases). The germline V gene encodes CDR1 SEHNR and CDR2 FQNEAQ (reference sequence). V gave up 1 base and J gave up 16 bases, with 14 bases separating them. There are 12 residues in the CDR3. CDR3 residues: CASSLVPSDCFF. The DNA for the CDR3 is TGTGCCAGCAGCTTAGTGCCTAGCGATTGTTTCTTC.

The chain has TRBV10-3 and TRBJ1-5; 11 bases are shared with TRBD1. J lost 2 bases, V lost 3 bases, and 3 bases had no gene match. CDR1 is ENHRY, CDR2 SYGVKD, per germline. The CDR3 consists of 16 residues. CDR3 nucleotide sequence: TGTGCCATCAGTGATGGACAGGGGGCAGGCAATCAGCCCCAGCATTTT. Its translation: CAISDGQGAGNQPQHF.

Here the CDR3 DNA reads TGTGCCAGCAAGTCTCTAGCGGGGGTCTACAATGAGCAGTTCTTC. Amino acid sequence: CASKSLAGVYNEQFF. This chain uses TRBV6-5 with TRBJ2-1; 10 bases map to TRBD2. Trimming at V came to 7 bases and at J to 3 bases, leaving 6 bases not matched to a gene. Germline CDR1 MNHEY, CDR2 SVGAGI. The CDR3 covers 15 residues.

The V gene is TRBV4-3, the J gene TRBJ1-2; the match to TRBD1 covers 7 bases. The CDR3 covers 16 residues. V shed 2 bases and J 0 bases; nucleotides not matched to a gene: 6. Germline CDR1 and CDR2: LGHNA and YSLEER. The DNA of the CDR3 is TGCGCCAGCAGCCAAACCGGGACAGCGACTAACTATGGCTACACCTTC. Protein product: CASSQTGTATNYGYTF.

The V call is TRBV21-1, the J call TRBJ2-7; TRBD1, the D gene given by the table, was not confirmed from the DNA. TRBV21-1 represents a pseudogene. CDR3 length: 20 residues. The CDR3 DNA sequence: TGTGCCAGCAGCAAAAAATCTGGGAGGATGGGGGACAGGGGTCGCTTGGAGCAGTACTTC. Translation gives CASSKKSGRMGDRGRLEQYF.

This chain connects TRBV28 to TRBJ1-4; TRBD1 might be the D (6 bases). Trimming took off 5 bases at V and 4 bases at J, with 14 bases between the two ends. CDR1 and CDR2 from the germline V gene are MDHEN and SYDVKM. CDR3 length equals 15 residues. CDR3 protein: CASSGRDTLNEKLFF. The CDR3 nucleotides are TGTGCCAGCAGTGGCCGGGACACCCTTAATGAAAAACTGTTTTTT. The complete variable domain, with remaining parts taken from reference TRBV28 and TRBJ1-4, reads DVKVTQSSRYLVKRTGEKVFLECVQDMDHENMFWYRQDPGLGLRLIYFSYDVKMKEKGDIPEGYSVSREKKERFSLILESASTNQTSMYLCASSGRDTLNEKLFFGSGTQLSVL.

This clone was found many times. The CDR3 spells CASSAPAGNTIYF. The CDR3 coding sequence is TGTGCCAGCAGCGCCCCAGCTGGAAACACCATATATTTT. The rearrangement uses TRBV9 and TRBJ1-3, with D unclear. The germline CDR1 and CDR2 sequences are SGDLS and YYNGEE. CDR3 length: 13 amino acids. The V end was cut by 3 bases, the J end by 2 bases, with 6 bases between.

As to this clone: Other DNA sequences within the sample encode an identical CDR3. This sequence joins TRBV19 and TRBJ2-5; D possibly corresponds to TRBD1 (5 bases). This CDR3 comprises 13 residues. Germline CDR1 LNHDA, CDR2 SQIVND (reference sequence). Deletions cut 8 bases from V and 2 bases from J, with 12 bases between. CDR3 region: CASSQDRQETQYF. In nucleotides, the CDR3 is TGTGCCAGTTCCCAAGACAGACAAGAGACCCAGTACTTC.

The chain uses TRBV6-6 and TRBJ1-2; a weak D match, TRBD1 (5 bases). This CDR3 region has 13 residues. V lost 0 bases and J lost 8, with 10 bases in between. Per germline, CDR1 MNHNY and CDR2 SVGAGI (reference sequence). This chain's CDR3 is CASSYSTRVGYTF. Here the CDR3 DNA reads TGTGCCAGCAGTTACTCGACCAGGGTCGGCTACACCTTC.